Described below is a single T cell receptor (beta chain) sequence and its context. The sample belongs to a study of blood T cell repertoires in COVID-19. Study as a whole: In each case, the material was cDNA or gDNA derived from T cells, B-cell-depleted T cells, or PBMCs.

In the study's own analysis: For nucleated cells, counts were estimated from reference gene primer amplification. Clones were read by immunoSEQ multiplex PCR, and TCRdb kept only the in-frame ones, dropping some. V, J and clone size reflect that table, while D and trimming were determined from the DNA. The sample lists a few hundred thousand clones, about 90% occurring once. Participants' own reports of clinical history determined their cohort assignment. The TCR sequence derives from a woman between 18 and 30 years old with acute COVID-19. The sequenced sample was PBMCs or T cells enriched from blood (not recorded which).

CDR3 protein: CASEGVSSYNEQFF. In DNA, the CDR3 is TGTGCCAGCGAGGGCGTTTCTTCTTACAATGAGCAGTTCTTC. The rearrangement links TRBV7-9 to TRBJ2-1; D possibly corresponds to TRBD2 (5 bases). Germline V gene sequence: CDR1 SEHNR, CDR2 FQNEAQ (reference sequence). V gave up 8 bases and J gave up 4 bases, with 15 bases separating them. This CDR3 is 14 amino acids long.